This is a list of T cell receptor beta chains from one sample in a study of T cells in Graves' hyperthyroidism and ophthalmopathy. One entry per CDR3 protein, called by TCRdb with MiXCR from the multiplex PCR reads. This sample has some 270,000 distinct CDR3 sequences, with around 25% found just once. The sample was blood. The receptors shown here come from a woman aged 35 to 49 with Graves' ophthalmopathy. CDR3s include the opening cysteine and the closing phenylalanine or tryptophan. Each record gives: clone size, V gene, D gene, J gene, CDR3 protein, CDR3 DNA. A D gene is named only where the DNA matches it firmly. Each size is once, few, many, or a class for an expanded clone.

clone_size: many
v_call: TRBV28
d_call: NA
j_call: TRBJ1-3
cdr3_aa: CASMTQGDTIYF
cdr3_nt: TGTGCCAGCATGACTCAGGGAGACACCATATATTTT

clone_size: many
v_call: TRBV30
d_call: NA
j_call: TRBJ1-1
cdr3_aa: CAWTALRNTEAFF
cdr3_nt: TGTGCCTGGACCGCCCTGAGGAACACTGAAGCTTTCTTT

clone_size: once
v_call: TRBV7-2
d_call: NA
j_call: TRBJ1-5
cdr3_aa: CASSLARGWGKQPQHF
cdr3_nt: TGTGCCAGCAGCTTAGCCCGGGGGTGGGGTAAACAGCCCCAGCATTTT

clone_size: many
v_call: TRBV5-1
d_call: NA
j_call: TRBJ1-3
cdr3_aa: CASSLDGNSGNTIYF
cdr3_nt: TGCGCCAGCAGCTTGGACGGAAACTCTGGAAACACCATATATTTT

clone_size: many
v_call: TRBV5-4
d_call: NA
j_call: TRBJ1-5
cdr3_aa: CASSSDPNQPQHF
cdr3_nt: TGTGCCAGCAGCTCGGACCCCAATCAGCCCCAGCATTTT

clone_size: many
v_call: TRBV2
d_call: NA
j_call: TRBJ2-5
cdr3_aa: CASSGGGVSKETQYF
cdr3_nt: TGTGCCAGCAGTGGAGGGGGGGTTTCGAAAGAGACCCAGTACTTC

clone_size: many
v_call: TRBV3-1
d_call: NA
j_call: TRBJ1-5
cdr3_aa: CASSQGRAQPQHF
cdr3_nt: TGTGCCAGCAGCCAAGGACGGGCCCAGCCCCAGCATTTT

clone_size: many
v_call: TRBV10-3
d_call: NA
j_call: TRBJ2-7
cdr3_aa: CAISEEYEQYF
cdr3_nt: TGTGCCATCAGTGAGGAGTACGAGCAGTACTTC

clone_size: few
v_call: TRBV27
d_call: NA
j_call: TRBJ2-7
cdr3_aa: CASGRLGADTYEQYF
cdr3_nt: TGTGCCAGCGGGCGCCTTGGGGCGGACACCTACGAGCAGTACTTC

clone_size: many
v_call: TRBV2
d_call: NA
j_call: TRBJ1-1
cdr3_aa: CASNQQGYTEAFF
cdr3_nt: TGTGCCAGCAATCAACAGGGTTATACTGAAGCTTTCTTT

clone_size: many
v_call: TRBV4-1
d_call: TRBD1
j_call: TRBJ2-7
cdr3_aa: CASSRDPGTGSYEQYF
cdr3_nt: TGCGCCAGCAGCCGCGACCCCGGGACAGGGTCCTACGAGCAGTACTTC

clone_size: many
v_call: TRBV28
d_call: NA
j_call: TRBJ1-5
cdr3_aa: CASKPWTENQPQHF
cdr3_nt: TGTGCCAGCAAACCCTGGACAGAGAATCAGCCCCAGCATTTT